This paragraph covers one TCR beta chain sequence. The germline V gene has CDR1 SGHAT and CDR2 FQNNGV. The V gene end was trimmed by 4 bases and the J gene end by 2 bases; junction bases not matched to a gene: 9. There are 16 residues in the CDR3. This entry is derived from a study of blood T cell repertoires in COVID-19. Study-wide background: The cDNA or gDNA used as material had been derived from T cells, B-cell-depleted T cells, or PBMCs.

As handled by the study authors: How many nucleated cells were present was estimated from reference gene primer amplification. Clones were sequenced by immunoSEQ multiplex PCR, and TCRdb holds only the in-frame ones, with some missing. The V and J calls and the clone size are those of that table, but D and trimming were determined from the DNA. The profile shows approximately 440,000 clones, roughly 91% of them singletons. Cohort 3 recovered donors had two negative PCRs, clearance, or symptom resolution. The clonotype originates from a man between 18 and 29 years old who had recovered from COVID-19. The chain is built from TRBV11-2 and TRBJ2-3; TRBD2 matches 7 bases. The sequenced sample consisted of PBMCs or T cells enriched from blood (not recorded which). The CDR3 loop reads CASSYLGRGYTDTQYF. CDR3 nucleotide sequence: TGTGCCAGCAGCTATCTCGGGCGGGGGTACACAGATACGCAGTATTTT. Full variable domain (missing parts from reference TRBV11-2 and TRBJ2-3): EAGVAQSPRYKIIEKRQSVAFWCNPISGHATLYWYQQILGQGPKLLIQFQNNGVVDDSQLPKDRFSAERLKGVDSTLKIQPAKLEDSAVYLCASSYLGRGYTDTQYFGPGTRLTVL.